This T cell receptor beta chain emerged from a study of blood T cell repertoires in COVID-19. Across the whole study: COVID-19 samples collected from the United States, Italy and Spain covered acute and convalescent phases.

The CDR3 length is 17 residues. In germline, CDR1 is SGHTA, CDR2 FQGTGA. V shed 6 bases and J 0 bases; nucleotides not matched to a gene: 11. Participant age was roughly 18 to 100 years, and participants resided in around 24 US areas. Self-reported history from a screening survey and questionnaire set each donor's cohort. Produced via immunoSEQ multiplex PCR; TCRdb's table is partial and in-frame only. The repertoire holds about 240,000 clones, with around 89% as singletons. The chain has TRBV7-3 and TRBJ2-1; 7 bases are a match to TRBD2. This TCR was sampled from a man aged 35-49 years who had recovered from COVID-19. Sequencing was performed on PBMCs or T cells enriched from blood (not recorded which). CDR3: CASSSSGTKSSYNEQFF. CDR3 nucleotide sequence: TGTGCCAGCAGTTCCTCCGGGACTAAGAGCTCCTACAATGAGCAGTTCTTC.